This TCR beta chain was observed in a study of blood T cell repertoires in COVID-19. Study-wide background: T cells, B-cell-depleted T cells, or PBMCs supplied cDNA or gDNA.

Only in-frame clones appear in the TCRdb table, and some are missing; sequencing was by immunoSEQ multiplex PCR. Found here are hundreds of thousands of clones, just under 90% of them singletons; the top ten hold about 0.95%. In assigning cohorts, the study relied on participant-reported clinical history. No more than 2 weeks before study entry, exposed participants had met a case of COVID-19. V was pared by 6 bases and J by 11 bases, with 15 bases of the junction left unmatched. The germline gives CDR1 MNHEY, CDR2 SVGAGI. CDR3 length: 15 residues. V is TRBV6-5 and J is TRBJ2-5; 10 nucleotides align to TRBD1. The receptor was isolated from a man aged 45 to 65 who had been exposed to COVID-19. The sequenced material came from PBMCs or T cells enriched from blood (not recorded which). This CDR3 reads CASSPDRGRTIAQYF. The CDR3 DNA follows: TGTGCCAGCAGCCCCGACAGGGGGCGAACAATAGCTCAGTACTTC.